This TCR beta chain was sequenced during a study of blood T cell repertoires in COVID-19 (dated by TCRdb to about 2020). Context from the whole study: Samples from collaborators originated in the United States, Italy and Spain and spanned both the acute and convalescent phases of COVID-19. The prospective study material was composed of cDNA or gDNA derived from T cells, B-cell-depleted T cells, or PBMCs. The dataset comprised deeply sampled blood TCRbeta repertoires from subjects exposed to, actively infected with, or recovered from COVID-19. A freely available public database, intended as a resource for researchers studying the immune response to SARS-CoV-2, is where the repertoires were released. Samples came from the ongoing ImmuneRACE study (first 160 participants) plus 1,254 subjects from 6 global collaborators. Sample metadata almost always included a de-identified subject ID, COVID-19 status, age in years and sex. Where HLA class I and class II types were available, the types were taken from metadata supplied by the sample provider, not from assay-based typing. Study-level results and caveats: The amount of clinical and demographic metadata varied by source and participant and was provided uncurated.

Another Seattle source contributed samples from volunteer blood donors who had recovered from COVID-19. The collaborating institutions used their own protocols to collect whole blood in K2EDTA tubes. Collaborator samples were shipped for TCRbeta analysis as frozen whole blood, isolated PBMCs, or DNA extracted from either sample type. Regarding this clone: No cognate antigen has been identified for it. No much larger clone is present one base from it, and per-base qualities are unavailable.

TCRbeta CDR3 regions were amplified from genomic DNA by means of the immunoSEQ Assay, a bias-controlled multiplex PCR. Per the source publication's procedure: The number of nucleated cells in each sample was estimated by amplification of reference gene primers within the assay. Sequence reads were collapsed and filtered to measure the absolute abundance of every unique TCRbeta CDR3 rearrangement. For each sample, productive Simpson clonality was calculated as the square root of Simpson's diversity index across productive rearrangements. In its TCRdb copy, this immuneACCESS table keeps in-frame sequences only and misses some clones. Where compared with another copy, unresolved V genes explain less than half of these, and the others have no known cause. The DNA gave D and trimming, while V, J and clone size come from that table. The sample table shows about 240,000 clones, and under 85% are seen once. Of the sample, roughly 2% falls within the top ten clones.

This receptor was taken from a man aged 25 to 40 who had recovered from COVID-19. Sequencing used peripheral blood.

The DNA sequence reads TGTGCCAGCTCACCCCGACAGGGGGGGACAGATACGCAGTATTTT. The resulting protein is CASSPRQGGTDTQYF. The chain is made from TRBV18 and TRBJ2-3, and TRBD1 aligns with 9 junction nucleotides. CDR1 and CDR2, per the germline V gene, are KGHSH and LQKENI. V loses 3 bases at its end and J loses 3 bases; junction bases beyond the gene matches: 4. The CDR3, cysteine through phenylalanine, is 15 amino acids long. The CDR3 DNA has 45 bases and is translated from base 1. When the CDR3 is completed using the reference TRBV18 and TRBJ2-3 genes on either side, the full variable domain is NAGVMQNPRHLVRRRGQEARLRCSPMKGHSHVYWYRQLPEEGLKFMVYLQKENIIDESGMPKERFSAEFPKEGPSILRIQQVVRGDSAAYFCASSPRQGGTDTQYFGPGTRLTVL.